Below, one T cell receptor (beta chain) is given with its context. As yet, its antigen is unknown. The data belong to a study of blood T cells in healthy people across ages. General study points: Getting older went along with TCR beta diversity per million T cells dropping roughly linearly. Lack of knowledge of donor CMV status possibly confounded expanded clonotype changes.

The use of a sample-barcoded 5' primer and a J-beta primer mix characterized a second PCR of roughly 6 to 11 cycles. MiXCR, run by TCRdb on the 5' RACE reads, gives a single entry per CDR3 protein. The data hold over 1,300,000 distinct CDR3 sequences, with approximately 60% observed a single time. Germline V CDR1 and CDR2: MNHEY, SMNVEV (reference sequence). The CDR3 sequence is 15 residues long. V dropped 7 bases and J dropped 6; count of bases not matched to a gene: 9. Each sample provided at least 6 micrograms of extracted total RNA. Sequenced sample: blood. The sequence derives from a man younger than 30 in good health. The chain carries TRBV27 and TRBJ2-1; 10 positions agree with TRBD2. The CDR3 bases are TGTGCCAGCAAATTCGGCCTAGCGGGAGCCAATGAGCAGTTCTTC. Its translation is CASKFGLAGANEQFF.